What follows are 6 T cell receptor beta chains derived from one specimen sequenced in a study of cytomegalovirus exposure and HLA in healthy donors. PCR involved 60 Vbeta and 13 Jbeta primers. Assay used: immunoSEQ multiplex PCR; TCRdb lists only in-frame clones, some missing. The profile shows tens of thousands of clones, around 74% of them singletons. Input material: PBMCs. The receptors were gathered from a woman in her fifties or sixties in good health and CMV-seropositive.

This clone was counted a few times. The gene calls are TRBV5-8 and TRBJ1-5; D is unresolved. V was pared by 0 bases and J by 0 bases, with 7 bases between. The CDR3 loop spans 15 amino acids. Germline CDR1 and CDR2: SGHTS and YDEGEE. For the CDR3, the DNA is TGTGCCAGCAGCTTGGACGGGTATAGCAATCAGCCCCAGCATTTT. Translating it yields CASSLDGYSNQPQHF.

The chain recombines TRBV28 with TRBJ1-4, with 11 nucleotides matching TRBD1. J was trimmed by 8 bases and V by 5 bases; bases with no gene match: 13. The CDR3 is made up of 17 amino acids. Per the germline V gene, CDR1 is MDHEN and CDR2 is SYDVKM. The CDR3, as DNA: TGTGCCAGCAGTCCGGGACAGGGGGAGTTTGTTAGGGAAAAACTGTTTTTT. Protein product: CASSPGQGEFVREKLFF.

Only a few counts were recorded for this clone. The chain couples TRBV4-1 to TRBJ2-7, with D possibly being TRBD2 (6 bases). The CDR3 loop spans 15 amino acids. The V and J ends lost 4 bases and 0 bases respectively, with 13 bases between them. Germline V lookup: CDR1 MGHRA, CDR2 YSYEKL. CDR3: CASSRGVPRSYEQYF. CDR3 nucleotide sequence: TGCGCCAGCAGCCGGGGGGTGCCTCGCTCCTACGAGCAGTACTTC.

This clone was recorded once. The V gene is TRBV18, the J gene TRBJ2-5, with D perhaps matching TRBD2 (6 bases). This CDR3 is 14 amino acids long. Trimming took 6 bases from V and 1 from J, leaving 12 bases between them. CDR1 and CDR2 (germline): KGHSH, LQKENI. The CDR3 reads CASSLVGGQETQYF. In DNA, the CDR3 is TGTGCCAGCTCTCTCGTGGGGGGCCAAGAGACCCAGTACTTC.

This clone was detected only a few times. This rearrangement joins TRBV6-4 to TRBJ2-2, with D tentatively TRBD1 (5 bases). Trimming removed 5 bases from V and 7 bases from J, with 11 bases in between. Germline loops: CDR1 MRHNA, CDR2 SNTAGT. The CDR3 consists of 13 residues. The CDR3 DNA sequence: TGTGCCAGCAGTAATGGGGCCGGCGGGGAGCTGTTTTTT. As protein: CASSNGAGGELFF.

The chain is built from TRBV5-1 and TRBJ2-3; 7 positions match TRBD2. The junction had 3 bases not matched to a gene; V was cut back by 4 bases and J by 1 base. CDR3 length: 14 amino acids. Germline values: CDR1 SGHRS, CDR2 YFSETQ. The CDR3 nucleotides read TGCGCCAGCAGCCGACTAGCTGGCACAGATACGCAGTATTTT. It yields the protein CASSRLAGTDTQYF.